The 19 T cell receptor beta chains below come from one sample, sequenced in a study of PD-L1 blockade in urothelial cancer. Time point here: pretreatment peripheral blood. TCRdb's table, derived via immunoSEQ multiplex PCR, lists solely in-frame clones and lacks some. The sample includes 58,000 or so clones, about 86% of them seen just once. Sequenced material: PBMCs, taken around atezolizumab (anti-PD-L1) treatment. The source is a man aged 70 or older with urothelial cancer.

This chain links TRBV30 with TRBJ2-2, with 8 nucleotides matching TRBD2. V shed 4 bases and J 1 base; nucleotides not matched to a gene: 5. The CDR3 runs to 15 residues. CDR1 and CDR2 from the germline V gene are GTSNPN and SVGIG (reference sequence). In nucleotides, the CDR3 is TGTGCCTGGACCCGGGGGGGTAAGAACACCGGGGAGCTGTTTTTT. Translation gives CAWTRGGKNTGELFF.

The table lists this clone with a few counts. The CDR3 coding sequence is TGTGCCAGCAGCTTAAGGCAGGGGAGCGGCTACACCTTC. This translates into CASSLRQGSGYTF. The chain employs TRBV7-9 and TRBJ1-2; possible D gene TRBD1, 6 bases. Germline V CDR1 and CDR2: SEHNR, FQNEAQ (reference sequence). Trimming left V 2 bases short and J 8 bases short, with 12 bases between. The CDR3 runs 13 residues.

This clone was counted only a few times. This chain joins TRBV7-2 and TRBJ2-1; 10 positions match TRBD1. Per the germline V gene, CDR1 is SGHTA and CDR2 is FQGNSA. The CDR3 sequence is 14 residues long. With V trimmed by 4 bases and J by 7 bases, 4 bases remained unmatched. CDR3 sequence reads: CASSSPGQGNEQFF. CDR3 in DNA: TGTGCCAGCAGCTCGCCGGGACAGGGGAATGAGCAGTTCTTC.

The V call is TRBV19, the J call TRBJ2-2; 13 nucleotides align to TRBD2. Germline trimming cut 7 bases from V and 6 bases from J; bases unmatched to any gene: 11. The CDR3 has 17 amino acids. Germline values: CDR1 LNHDA, CDR2 SQIVND (reference sequence). The CDR3 DNA reads TGTGCCAGTACCCCAGGACTAGCGGGAGCGGTTTCCGGGGAGCTGTTTTTT. Its protein product is CASTPGLAGAVSGELFF.

The chain has TRBV29-1 and TRBJ1-1; 7 positions agree with TRBD1. CDR1 is SQVTM and CDR2 is ANQGSEA in the germline V gene. Trimming removed 8 bases from V and 4 bases from J; junction bases left unmatched: 10. The length of the CDR3 is 13 residues. The CDR3 nucleotides read TGCAGCTACGGTAGGGGGCAGGGCACTGAAGCTTTCTTT. Translated: CSYGRGQGTEAFF.

V gene TRBV7-2 combines with J gene TRBJ1-3; the match to TRBD1 covers 7 bases. Germline trimming cut 6 bases from V and 4 bases from J; bases unmatched to any gene: 9. CDR1 SGHTA and CDR2 FQGNSA come from the germline V gene. This CDR3 is built from 15 residues. In nucleotides, the CDR3 is TGTGCCAGCAGTTTCAGGACAGGACAAGGAAACACCATATATTTT. This codes for CASSFRTGQGNTIYF.

CDR3 sequence reads: CAISDGSEQYF. As DNA, the CDR3 is TGTGCCATCAGTGACGGGAGCGAGCAGTACTTC. V is TRBV10-3 and J is TRBJ2-7; D perhaps matches TRBD2 (6 bases). Trimming stripped 3 bases from V and 6 bases from J, with 6 bases between. Per germline, CDR1 ENHRY and CDR2 SYGVKD. The CDR3 has 11 amino acids.

V and J are TRBV6-6 and TRBJ2-7, with a weak D call TRBD1 (5 bases). V was trimmed by 2 bases and J by 7 bases, leaving 15 bases between them. CDR1 MNHNY and CDR2 SVGAGI come from the germline V gene (reference sequence). The CDR3 spans 14 residues. The CDR3, as DNA: TGTGCCAGCAGTTACGGGGCGGACCCTAGTGAGCAGTACTTC. Translated: CASSYGADPSEQYF.

DNA for the CDR3: TGCGCCAGCAGCTTTACACCGACTAGCTCCTACGAGCAGTACTTC. It is translated as CASSFTPTSSYEQYF. This chain uses TRBV5-1 with TRBJ2-7; D is possibly TRBD2 (6 bases). Germline V gene lookup returns CDR1 SGHRS and CDR2 YFSETQ. This CDR3 comprises 15 residues. Trimming removed 2 bases from V and 0 bases from J, with 12 bases in between.

V is TRBV19 and J is TRBJ1-5; TRBD1 agrees at 7 bases. Trimming cost V 7 bases and J 7 bases; bases outside gene matches: 10. CDR1 LNHDA and CDR2 SQIVND come from the germline V gene (reference sequence). The CDR3 is made up of 14 amino acids. DNA of the CDR3: TGTGCCAGTAACCTCGACAGGGTGGGGCAGCCCCAGCATTTT. Translated: CASNLDRVGQPQHF.

V is TRBV29-1 and J is TRBJ2-5, with TRBD2 identical over 12 bases. Germline values: CDR1 SQVTM, CDR2 ANQGSEA. The CDR3 spans 13 residues. The V segment lost 6 bases and the J segment 4 bases; nucleotides outside the gene matches: 3. The CDR3 DNA reads TGCAGCGTACTGACTAGCGGGAGAGAGACCCAGTACTTC. This codes for CSVLTSGRETQYF.

The chain is built from TRBV19 and TRBJ2-1; TRBD1 aligns across 9 bases. With 5 bases clipped from V and 6 bases from J, the junction kept 8 bases outside the gene matches. CDR1 is LNHDA, CDR2 SQIVND, per germline (reference sequence). This CDR3 contains 15 residues. CDR3 in amino acids: CASSFRDRVRNEQFF. The CDR3 DNA reads as TGTGCCAGTAGTTTCCGGGACAGGGTTCGCAATGAGCAGTTCTTC.

V gene TRBV4-2 combines with J gene TRBJ2-1, with 11 bases matching TRBD2. This CDR3 region has 16 residues. J was trimmed by 8 bases and V by 1 base; bases with no gene match: 7. Germline-derived CDR1 and CDR2 are LGHNA and YNFKEQ. The CDR3 sequence: CASSQVLAGGRDEQFF. The DNA of the CDR3 is TGTGCCAGCAGCCAAGTCCTAGCGGGAGGAAGGGATGAGCAGTTCTTC.

The rearrangement uses TRBV19 and TRBJ1-5; tentatively, D is TRBD1 (5 bases). The CDR3 length is 18 residues. Germline lookup yields CDR1 LNHDA and CDR2 SQIVND (reference sequence). The V gene lost 0 bases and the J gene lost 0 bases, with 15 bases spanning the gap. This chain's CDR3 is CASSIDFGGFNSNQPQHF. For the CDR3, the DNA is TGTGCCAGTAGTATAGATTTCGGGGGGTTCAATAGCAATCAGCCCCAGCATTTT.

CDR3 in DNA: TGTGCCAGCAGTGAGGCAGGGGGCTCACAGGGGTTCTTC. It specifies CASSEAGGSQGFF. The chain uses TRBV2 and TRBJ2-1; 8 nucleotides line up with TRBD1. Germline-derived CDR1 and CDR2 are SNHLY and FYNNEI. J was trimmed by 15 bases and V by 3 bases; bases with no gene match: 10. The CDR3 has 13 residues. Together with reference TRBV2 and TRBJ2-1, the CDR3 gives the full variable domain: EPEVTQTPSHQVTQMGQEVILRCVPISNHLYFYWYRQILGQKVEFLVSFYNNEISEKSEIFDDQFSVERPDGSNFTLKIRSTKLEDSAMYFCASSEAGGSQGFFGPGTRLTVL.

This clone showed up just a few times. The CDR3 sequence: CASSTFRDRGGYEQYF. The CDR3 DNA follows: TGTGCCAGTAGTACCTTCCGGGACAGGGGCGGCTACGAGCAGTACTTC. The rearrangement links TRBV19 to TRBJ2-7; TRBD1 agrees at 10 bases. Germline CDR1 LNHDA, CDR2 SQIVND (reference sequence). V gave up 4 bases and J gave up 3 bases; unmatched junction bases: 9. The CDR3 is made up of 16 amino acids.

J is TRBJ1-3 and V is TRBV6-1; 8 nucleotides agree with TRBD1. CDR3 length: 18 residues. After removal of 2 bases from V and 3 bases from J, the junction contained 12 bases not matched to a gene. In germline, CDR1 is MNHNS, CDR2 SASEGT. This chain's CDR3 is CASSEFALRGLGGNTIYF. DNA for the CDR3: TGTGCCAGCAGTGAATTCGCGCTCAGGGGGCTGGGTGGAAACACCATATATTTT.

This clone has only one observation. The CDR3 loop is CASSLRTSGASYEQYF. The CDR3 DNA follows: TGTGCCAGCAGCTTACGGACTAGCGGGGCCTCCTACGAGCAGTACTTC. V and J are TRBV11-2 and TRBJ2-7; 12 bases are a match to TRBD2. V lost 2 bases, J lost 0 bases, and 2 bases stayed unmatched. Germline-derived CDR1 and CDR2 are SGHAT and FQNNGV. The CDR3 loop spans 16 amino acids.

V is TRBV2 and J is TRBJ2-1; 9 bases align to TRBD1. The CDR3 sequence is 15 residues long. Trimming took 2 bases from V and 15 from J; bases not matched to a gene: 14. Germline V gene lookup returns CDR1 SNHLY and CDR2 FYNNEI. CDR3 amino acids: CASSEQGQGSAVRFF. CDR3 sequence (DNA): TGTGCCAGCAGTGAACAGGGACAGGGTTCTGCTGTGCGGTTCTTC.